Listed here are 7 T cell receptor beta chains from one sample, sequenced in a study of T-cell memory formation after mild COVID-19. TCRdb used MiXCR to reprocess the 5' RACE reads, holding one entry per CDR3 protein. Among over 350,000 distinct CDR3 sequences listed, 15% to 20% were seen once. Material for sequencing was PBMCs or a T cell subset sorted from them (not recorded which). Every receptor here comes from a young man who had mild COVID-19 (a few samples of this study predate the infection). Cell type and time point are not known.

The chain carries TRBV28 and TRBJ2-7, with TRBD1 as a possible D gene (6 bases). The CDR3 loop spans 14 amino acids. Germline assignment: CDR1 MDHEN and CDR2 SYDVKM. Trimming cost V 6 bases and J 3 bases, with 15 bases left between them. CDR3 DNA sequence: TGTGCCAGCAGCCGGACAGTTCGGGGCTACGAGCAGTACGTC. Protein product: CASSRTVRGYEQYV.

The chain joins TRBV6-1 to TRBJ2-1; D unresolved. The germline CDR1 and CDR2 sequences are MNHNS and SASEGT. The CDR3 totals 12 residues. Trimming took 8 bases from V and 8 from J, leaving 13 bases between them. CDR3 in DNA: TGTGCCAGCTCGGATAACGGGTATGAGCAGTTCTTC. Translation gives CASSDNGYEQFF.

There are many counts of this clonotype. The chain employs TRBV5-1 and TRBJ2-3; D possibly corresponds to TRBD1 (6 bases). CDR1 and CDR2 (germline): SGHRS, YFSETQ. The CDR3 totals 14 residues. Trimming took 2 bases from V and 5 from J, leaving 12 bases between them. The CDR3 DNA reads TGCGCCAGCAGCTTACAGGGCTTCGGAGATACGCAGTATTTT. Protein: CASSLQGFGDTQYF.

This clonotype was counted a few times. CDR3 region: CASSFLGEGNTIYF. The CDR3 DNA follows: TGTGCCAGCAGTTTTCTGGGAGAAGGAAACACCATATATTTT. The chain couples TRBV12-3 or TRBV12-4 to TRBJ1-3; D gene unclear. With 3 bases removed from V and 4 bases from J, the gap between germline ends came to 10 bases. The CDR3 length is 14 residues.

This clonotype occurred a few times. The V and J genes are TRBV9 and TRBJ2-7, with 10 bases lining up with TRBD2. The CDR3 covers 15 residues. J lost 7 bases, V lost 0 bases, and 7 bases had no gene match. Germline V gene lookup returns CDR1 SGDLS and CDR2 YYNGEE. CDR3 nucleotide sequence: TGTGCCAGCAGCGTAGAGGCTAGCGGGGGCCGGGAGCAGTACTTC. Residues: CASSVEASGGREQYF.

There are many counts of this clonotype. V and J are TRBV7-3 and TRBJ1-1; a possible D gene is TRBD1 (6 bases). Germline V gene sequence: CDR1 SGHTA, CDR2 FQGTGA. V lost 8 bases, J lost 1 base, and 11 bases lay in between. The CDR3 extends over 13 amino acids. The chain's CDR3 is CASGDTANTEAFF. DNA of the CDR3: TGTGCCAGCGGGGACACAGCGAACACTGAAGCTTTCTTT.

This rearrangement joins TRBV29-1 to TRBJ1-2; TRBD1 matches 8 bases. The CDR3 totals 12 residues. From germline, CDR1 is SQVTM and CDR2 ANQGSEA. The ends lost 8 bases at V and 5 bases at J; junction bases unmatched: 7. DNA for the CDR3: TGCAGCTGTGCAGGGGGCGGGTATGGCTACACCTTC. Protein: CSCAGGGYGYTF.